Each of the 7 T cell receptor beta chains below was sequenced from the same sample in a study of CD8 T cells in ankylosing spondylitis. TCRdb itself ran the 5' RACE reads through MiXCR, one entry per CDR3 protein. The sample shows roughly 100,000 distinct CDR3 sequences, about 7.7% of them seen only once. Source material: blood, either unsorted or a sorted T cell fraction (not recorded which). The receptors stem from a male donor with ankylosing spondylitis or in good health (not recorded which).

This clonotype was detected many times. V usage is TRBV6-5 and J usage is TRBJ1-5, with D possibly TRBD1 on 5 matching bases. Germline values: CDR1 MNHEY, CDR2 SVGAGI. V was shortened by 0 bases and J by 3 bases, with 6 bases between the two germline ends. This CDR3 is built from 14 residues. Here the CDR3 reads CASSYSQDNQPQHF. CDR3 coding DNA: TGTGCCAGCAGTTACTCACAGGACAATCAGCCCCAGCATTTT.

This clonotype came up many times. The J gene is TRBJ1-1, the V gene TRBV3-1; D remains unclear. The CDR3 length is 14 residues. Germline CDR1 is LGHDT and CDR2 is YNNKEL (reference sequence). With 1 base removed from V and 6 bases from J, the gap between germline ends came to 12 bases. The CDR3 DNA follows: TGTGCCAGCAGCCAAGTAATGGAAAGGGCTGAAGCTTTCTTT. Translation gives CASSQVMERAEAFF.

This clonotype was detected many times. The chain uses TRBV9 and TRBJ2-3; 13 bases map to TRBD2. The CDR3 length is 18 residues. J lost 2 bases, V lost 0 bases, and 6 bases had no gene match. The germline gives CDR1 SGDLS, CDR2 YYNGEE. CDR3 amino acids: CASSVAGTSGDFTDTQYF. The DNA for the CDR3 is TGTGCCAGCAGCGTAGCCGGGACTAGCGGGGATTTCACAGATACGCAGTATTTT.

In the case of this clonotype: A much bigger clone sits one base away, suggesting this may be a read error. V is TRBV4-3 and J is TRBJ2-3, with TRBD2 matching over 7 bases. The CDR3 contains 15 residues. Germline V gene lookup returns CDR1 LGHNA and CDR2 YSLEER. CDR3 sequence reads: CASSQAGGYTGTQYF. CDR3 coding DNA: TGCGCCAGCAGCCAAGCGGGGGGATACACAGGTACGCAGTATTTT.

Ten or more counts support this clonotype. The genes are TRBV29-1 and TRBJ1-2; D ambiguous. The V end lost 7 bases, the J end lost 6 bases, and 21 bases lay between the germline ends. The CDR3 runs to 14 residues. The germline gives CDR1 SQVTM, CDR2 ANQGSEA. The CDR3 reads CSAVRGLYGDGYTF. Here the CDR3 DNA reads TGCAGCGCCGTCAGAGGGCTATACGGGGATGGCTACACCTTC. Full variable domain (remainder filled in from reference TRBV29-1 and TRBJ1-2): SAVISQKPSRDICQRGTSLTIQCQVDSQVTMMFWYRQQPGQSLTLIATANQGSEATYESGFVIDKFPISRPNLTFSTLTVSNMSPEDSSIYLCSAVRGLYGDGYTFGSGTRLTVV.

This clonotype was detected ten times or more. The V gene is TRBV4-3, the J gene TRBJ2-1; TRBD1 or TRBD2 may be the D gene (5 bases each). V gave up 0 bases and J gave up 12 bases, with 12 bases separating them. Germline loops: CDR1 LGHNA, CDR2 YSLEER. The CDR3 covers 13 residues. The CDR3 sequence: CASSQDQGVRQFF. CDR3 DNA: TGCGCCAGCAGCCAAGATCAGGGAGTTAGGCAGTTCTTC.

This clonotype was picked up many times. The V and J genes are TRBV10-3 and TRBJ1-1; TRBD1 aligns across 8 bases. From germline, CDR1 is ENHRY and CDR2 SYGVKD. J lost 0 bases, V lost 2 bases, and 2 bases had no gene match. The CDR3 has 15 amino acids. The CDR3 region has the DNA TGTGCCATCAGTGAGGGCAGGGGGCTGAACACTGAAGCTTTCTTT. This translates into CAISEGRGLNTEAFF.